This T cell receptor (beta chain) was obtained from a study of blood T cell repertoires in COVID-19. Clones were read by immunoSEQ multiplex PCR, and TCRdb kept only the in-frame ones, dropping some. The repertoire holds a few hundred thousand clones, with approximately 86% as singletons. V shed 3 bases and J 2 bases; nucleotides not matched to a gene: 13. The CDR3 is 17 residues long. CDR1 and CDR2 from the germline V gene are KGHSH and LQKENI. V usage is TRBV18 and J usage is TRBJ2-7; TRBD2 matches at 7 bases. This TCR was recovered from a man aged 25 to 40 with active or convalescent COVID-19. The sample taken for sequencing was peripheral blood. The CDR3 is CASSPPALGGGTYEQYF. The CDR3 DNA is TGTGCCAGCTCACCTCCCGCCCTGGGCGGGGGTACCTACGAGCAGTACTTC.